This TCR beta chain was captured by sequencing in a study of response to subunit inactivated influenza vaccine. Study-wide findings and caveats: Authors suggested each seasonal flu vaccination may recruit only limited numbers of new T cells.

About this clonotype: Its specificity is not known.

This CDR3 is 15 amino acids long. The ends were cut back, 0 bases at V and 10 bases at J, with 13 bases in the middle. CDR1 SGHVS and CDR2 FNYEAQ come from the germline V gene. TCRdb redid the calling of the RT-PCR reads with MiXCR, one entry per CDR3 protein. The repertoire holds about 500,000 distinct CDR3 sequences, approximately 15% seen once, with about 3% in the top ten. Sequencing used CD4+ T cells sorted from PBMCs, obtained 23 to 25 months after vaccination. V usage is TRBV7-6 and J usage is TRBJ1-6, with unresolved D. This receptor was obtained from a man aged 45 to 70 who received an inactivated influenza vaccine. The CDR3 DNA reads as TGTGCCAGCAGCTTAGCGAAAGGGATCGGCTCACCCCTCCACTTT. Translating gives CASSLAKGIGSPLHF.